Listed below are T cell receptor beta chains from one sample, sequenced in a study of T cells after yellow fever vaccination. TCRdb ran MiXCR on the 5' RACE reads and lists one entry per CDR3 protein. The sample has 450,000 to 550,000 distinct CDR3 sequences, 15% to 20% seen once. The source material was PBMCs, sampled 15 days after the yellow fever booster vaccination. These receptor sequences come from a man aged 25-45 years who received the YFV17D yellow fever vaccine. Each CDR3 is given with its conserved first and last residue. The D gene is left open where the match is weak. The listing skips clone size in some rows; elsewhere it reads once, few, many or a size class.

>few|TRBV6-5|16|TRBJ1-3|-
CASSYLSSKGGNTIYF
TGTGCCAGCAGTTACCTTTCCAGTAAAGGTGGAAACACCATATATTTT
>-|TRBV4-3|15|TRBJ1-1|-
CASSRGSTMNTEAFF
TGCGCCAGCAGTCGGGGCAGTACTATGAACACTGAAGCTTTCTTT
>-|TRBV11-2|17|TRBJ1-2|-
CASSLITGPSGFYGYTF
TGTGCCAGCAGCTTAATCACAGGACCCAGCGGGTTCTATGGCTACACCTTC
>few|TRBV9|15|TRBJ2-4|-
CASSPTSTPVDIQYF
TGTGCCAGCAGCCCAACTTCGACCCCCGTGGACATTCAGTACTTC
>few|TRBV7-2|14|TRBJ2-7|-
CASSRTPGYYEQYF
TGTGCCAGCAGCCGAACCCCAGGATACTACGAGCAGTACTTC
>few|TRBV10-3|15|TRBJ2-5|TRBD1
CAIREAGGVEETQYF
TGTGCCATCAGAGAGGCAGGGGGAGTGGAGGAGACCCAGTACTTC
>few|TRBV20-1|18|TRBJ2-3|TRBD2
CSAYSPSGRGWGTDTQYF
TGCAGTGCTTATTCACCTAGCGGGAGGGGATGGGGCACAGATACGCAGTATTTT
>many|TRBV7-2|14|TRBJ2-7|-
CASSSVGGQYEQYF
TGTGCCAGCAGCTCGGTGGGCGGTCAATACGAGCAGTACTTC
>few|TRBV28|13|TRBJ2-1|TRBD2
CASGRAIYNEQFF
TGTGCCAGCGGGAGGGCCATCTACAATGAGCAGTTCTTC
>-|TRBV29-1|14|TRBJ2-1|TRBD1
CSVEGTGELYEQFF
TGCAGCGTTGAGGGGACAGGGGAGCTCTATGAGCAGTTCTTC
>few|TRBV29-1|14|TRBJ2-5|TRBD1
CSVPGQGVMETQYF
TGCAGCGTTCCGGGACAGGGCGTGATGGAGACCCAGTACTTC
>-|TRBV6-2/TRBV6-3|15|TRBJ2-1|-
CASSSVVEGYNEQFF
TGTGCCAGCAGTTCCGTCGTAGAGGGTTACAATGAGCAGTTCTTC
>-|TRBV3-1|11|TRBJ2-3|-
CASQQTDTQYF
TGTGCCAGTCAACAGACAGATACGCAGTATTTT
>-|TRBV4-1|16|TRBJ2-5|TRBD1
CASREYSTGAKETQYF
TGCGCCAGCAGAGAATACTCGACAGGGGCCAAAGAGACCCAGTACTTC
>-|TRBV12-3/TRBV12-4|13|TRBJ1-5|-
CASSLAENQPQHF
TGTGCCAGCAGTTTAGCGGAAAATCAGCCCCAGCATTTT
>-|TRBV5-1|15|TRBJ2-3|TRBD2
CASSGELAGTDTQYF
TGCGCCAGCAGCGGGGAACTAGCGGGGACAGATACGCAGTATTTT
>-|TRBV10-3|15|TRBJ2-5|-
CAISLTDSTQETQYF
TGTGCCATCAGTCTTACCGACAGTACTCAAGAGACCCAGTACTTC
>-|TRBV5-4|16|TRBJ2-6|-
CASSLNSASGANVLTF
TGTGCCAGCAGCCTAAACAGCGCATCTGGGGCCAACGTCCTGACTTTC
>few|TRBV20-1|12|TRBJ2-7|-
CSAPPDSYEQYF
TGCAGTGCTCCCCCCGACTCCTACGAGCAGTACTTC
>few|TRBV11-2|20|TRBJ2-3|TRBD2
CASSPPAAGVLREGTDTQYF
TGTGCCAGCAGCCCTCCCGCAGCGGGAGTTCTCCGAGAGGGCACAGATACGCAGTATTTT
>few|TRBV20-1|17|TRBJ2-2|-
CSARVTVAPESAGELFF
TGCAGTGCTAGAGTAACGGTTGCCCCGGAGAGTGCCGGGGAGCTGTTTTTT
>few|TRBV5-1|16|TRBJ2-1|TRBD2
CASNKRERVSYNEQFF
TGCGCCAGCAATAAGCGGGAGAGGGTATCCTACAATGAGCAGTTCTTC
>many|TRBV20-1|15|TRBJ2-3|TRBD2
CSATGLAGTTDTQYF
TGCAGTGCTACTGGACTAGCGGGAACCACAGATACGCAGTATTTT
>-|TRBV7-9|12|TRBJ1-5|-
CASSSGNLSRHF
TGTGCCAGCAGTTCCGGTAATTTATCCCGGCATTTT
>-|TRBV5-6|15|TRBJ1-3|-
CASSWSKIGLTPIYF
TGTGCCAGCAGCTGGAGCAAGATTGGCCTGACTCCCATATATTTT
>few|TRBV6-1|16|TRBJ2-7|TRBD2
CASSKGLAGDTYEQYF
TGTGCCAGCAGTAAGGGACTGGCGGGAGACACCTACGAGCAGTACTTC
>-|TRBV6-5|14|TRBJ2-7|-
CASTPLGVGYEQYF
TGTGCCAGCACCCCATTGGGGGTGGGGTACGAGCAGTACTTC
>-|TRBV29-1|13|TRBJ2-5|-
CSVNGRTGETQYF
TGCAGCGTCAATGGGAGAACAGGAGAGACCCAGTACTTC
>-|TRBV19|14|TRBJ2-1|TRBD2
CASSGGTSEGEQFF
TGTGCCAGTAGCGGCGGGACTAGCGAGGGTGAGCAGTTCTTC
>few|TRBV5-6|17|TRBJ2-1|TRBD2
CASSFQTSGRPYNEQFF
TGTGCCAGCAGCTTTCAGACTAGCGGGAGGCCTTACAATGAGCAGTTCTTC
>-|TRBV6-2/TRBV6-3|12|TRBJ1-2|TRBD1
CASSVTGNRYTF
TGTGCCAGCAGTGTGACAGGGAATCGCTACACCTTC
>-|TRBV7-2|15|TRBJ2-5|TRBD1
CASSIDRGPQETQYF
TGTGCCAGCAGCATAGACAGGGGTCCCCAAGAGACCCAGTACTTC